A selection of T cell receptor beta chains follows, all from one sample in a study of neurological immune-mediated disorders. From the 5' RACE reads, TCRdb called clonotypes with MiXCR, one entry per CDR3 protein. The table has over 55,000 distinct CDR3 sequences, roughly 10% seen once. Material: PBMCs. The receptors come from a man aged 25 to 40 in good health. CDR3s include the opening cysteine and the closing phenylalanine or tryptophan. The D gene is left open where the match is weak. Some rows have no size entry. The others give once, few or many, or a class for an expanded clone.

d_gene: .; v_gene: TRBV28; j_gene: TRBJ1-6; abundance: .; CDR3aa: CASSLGREVSPIHF; CDR3nt: TGTGCCAGCAGTTTGGGAAGGGAGGTGTCACCCATCCACTTT
d_gene: .; v_gene: TRBV28; j_gene: TRBJ2-1; abundance: many; CDR3aa: CASSSSASSYNEQFF; CDR3nt: TGTGCCAGCAGCTCTAGCGCGAGCTCCTACAATGAGCAGTTCTTC
d_gene: .; v_gene: TRBV12-3/TRBV12-4; j_gene: TRBJ2-1; abundance: many; CDR3aa: CASSAVPFAINEQFF; CDR3nt: TGTGCCAGCAGTGCCGTCCCGTTTGCGATCAATGAGCAGTTCTTC
d_gene: TRBD2; v_gene: TRBV14; j_gene: TRBJ2-2; abundance: many; CDR3aa: CASSPGLAVGELFF; CDR3nt: TGTGCCAGCAGCCCCGGACTAGCGGTTGGGGAGCTGTTTTTT
d_gene: .; v_gene: TRBV10-3; j_gene: TRBJ2-7; abundance: many; CDR3aa: CAISEVRYEQYF; CDR3nt: TGTGCCATCAGTGAGGTCCGCTACGAGCAGTACTTC
d_gene: .; v_gene: TRBV29-1; j_gene: TRBJ2-3; abundance: many; CDR3aa: CSVYNTDTQYF; CDR3nt: TGCAGCGTATATAACACAGATACGCAGTATTTT
d_gene: .; v_gene: TRBV5-1; j_gene: TRBJ2-5; abundance: .; CDR3aa: CASSPATGDETQYF; CDR3nt: TGCGCCAGCAGCCCCGCGACCGGGGATGAGACCCAGTACTTT
d_gene: .; v_gene: TRBV5-5; j_gene: TRBJ2-7; abundance: many; CDR3aa: CASSLLGVQSSYEQYF; CDR3nt: TGTGCCAGCAGCTTGCTCGGGGTCCAAAGCTCCTACGAGCAGTACTTC
d_gene: .; v_gene: TRBV28; j_gene: TRBJ1-4; abundance: many; CDR3aa: CASSSRADPKYNEKLFF; CDR3nt: TGTGCCAGCAGTTCTCGAGCCGACCCCAAATATAATGAAAAACTGTTTTTT
d_gene: TRBD1; v_gene: TRBV7-6; j_gene: TRBJ2-2; abundance: many; CDR3aa: CASSLVAGQGSNTGELFF; CDR3nt: TGTGCCAGCAGCTTAGTCGCCGGACAGGGGAGTAACACCGGGGAGCTGTTTTTT
d_gene: .; v_gene: TRBV5-1; j_gene: TRBJ2-1; abundance: many; CDR3aa: CASSLASLNEQFF; CDR3nt: TGCGCCAGCAGCTTGGCTAGCCTCAATGAGCAGTTCTTC
d_gene: .; v_gene: TRBV3-1; j_gene: TRBJ2-3; abundance: many; CDR3aa: CASSPLLLTPLWAQYF; CDR3nt: TGTGCCAGCAGCCCACTTCTATTGACCCCCCTATGGGCGCAGTATTTT
d_gene: .; v_gene: TRBV5-6; j_gene: TRBJ1-3; abundance: many; CDR3aa: CASSFGFTDSRQSVSGNTIYF; CDR3nt: TGTGCCAGCAGCTTCGGCTTTACGGACAGCAGGCAATCCGTCTCTGGAAACACCATATATTTT
d_gene: .; v_gene: TRBV7-9; j_gene: TRBJ1-2; abundance: many; CDR3aa: CASSYDGQLDYTF; CDR3nt: TGTGCCAGCAGCTACGATGGACAGCTTGACTACACCTTC
d_gene: TRBD2; v_gene: TRBV7-2; j_gene: TRBJ2-3; abundance: many; CDR3aa: CASSFWAGGLTDTQYF; CDR3nt: TGTGCCAGCAGCTTTTGGGCGGGAGGTCTGACAGATACGCAGTATTTT
d_gene: .; v_gene: TRBV15; j_gene: TRBJ2-7; abundance: many; CDR3aa: CATSRDFRQGQTGTSRPWQQYF; CDR3nt: TGTGCCACCAGCAGAGATTTTCGGCAGGGACAGACCGGGACTTCCCGCCCGTGGCAGCAGTACTTC
d_gene: TRBD2; v_gene: TRBV19; j_gene: TRBJ2-4; abundance: .; CDR3aa: CASTTDTSGRYIQYF; CDR3nt: TGTGCCAGTACCACTGATACTAGCGGGAGGTACATTCAGTACTTC
d_gene: TRBD2; v_gene: TRBV5-1; j_gene: TRBJ2-1; abundance: many; CDR3aa: CASRLGRAGGTYNEQFF; CDR3nt: TGCGCCAGCAGGCTTGGGAGAGCGGGAGGAACATACAATGAGCAGTTCTTC
d_gene: .; v_gene: TRBV27; j_gene: TRBJ2-6; abundance: .; CDR3aa: CASSSGPGLFLTF; CDR3nt: TGTGCCAGCAGTTCCGGGCCAGGGTTATTCCTGACTTTC
d_gene: .; v_gene: TRBV5-1; j_gene: TRBJ2-2; abundance: many; CDR3aa: CASSLDQESTGELFF; CDR3nt: TGCGCCAGCAGCTTGGATCAGGAGAGCACCGGGGAGCTGTTTTTT
d_gene: .; v_gene: TRBV5-1; j_gene: TRBJ1-5; abundance: many; CDR3aa: CASSLTGKDQPQHF; CDR3nt: TGCGCCAGCAGCTTGACAGGGAAAGATCAGCCCCAGCATTTT
d_gene: TRBD2; v_gene: TRBV20-1; j_gene: TRBJ2-7; abundance: many; CDR3aa: CSAIGSSGYEQYF; CDR3nt: TGCAGTGCTATCGGGTCTAGCGGTTACGAGCAGTACTTC
d_gene: .; v_gene: TRBV5-1; j_gene: TRBJ2-2; abundance: many; CDR3aa: CASSAGTGNTGELFF; CDR3nt: TGCGCCAGCAGCGCCGGTACAGGGAACACCGGGGAGCTGTTTTTT
d_gene: .; v_gene: TRBV20-1; j_gene: TRBJ1-5; abundance: few; CDR3aa: CSARGISQPQHF; CDR3nt: TGCAGTGCTAGAGGGATCTCTCAGCCCCAGCATTTT
d_gene: .; v_gene: TRBV30; j_gene: TRBJ1-6; abundance: .; CDR3aa: CAWSGDDNSPLHF; CDR3nt: TGTGCCTGGAGCGGAGATGATAATTCACCCCTCCACTTT
d_gene: TRBD1; v_gene: TRBV5-1; j_gene: TRBJ1-1; abundance: many; CDR3aa: CASSLEGRGRSMNTEAFF; CDR3nt: TGCGCCAGCAGCTTGGAGGGCAGGGGGCGAAGCATGAACACTGAAGCTTTCTTT
d_gene: .; v_gene: TRBV19; j_gene: TRBJ2-2; abundance: many; CDR3aa: CASSIVGEAGELFF; CDR3nt: TGTGCCAGTAGTATAGTAGGGGAAGCCGGGGAGCTGTTTTTT
d_gene: .; v_gene: TRBV3-1; j_gene: TRBJ2-2; abundance: .; CDR3aa: CASSSGVGTGELFF; CDR3nt: TGTGCCAGCAGCTCAGGTGTCGGGACCGGGGAGCTGTTTTTT
d_gene: .; v_gene: TRBV5-1; j_gene: TRBJ1-1; abundance: many; CDR3aa: CASSLAPSVNTEAFF; CDR3nt: TGCGCCAGCAGCTTGGCACCGAGCGTAAACACTGAAGCTTTCTTT
d_gene: TRBD2; v_gene: TRBV28; j_gene: TRBJ2-1; abundance: many; CDR3aa: CASSLISGSSSYNEQFF; CDR3nt: TGTGCCAGCAGTCTTATTAGCGGGTCTTCTTCCTACAATGAGCAGTTCTTC
d_gene: .; v_gene: TRBV5-1; j_gene: TRBJ2-3; abundance: many; CDR3aa: CASSLLSTDTQYF; CDR3nt: TGCGCCAGCAGCCTTCTTAGCACAGATACGCAGTATTTT
d_gene: .; v_gene: TRBV5-8; j_gene: TRBJ2-1; abundance: many; CDR3aa: CASSLDRDGNEQFF; CDR3nt: TGTGCCAGCAGCTTGGACAGGGACGGGAATGAGCAGTTCTTC
d_gene: TRBD1; v_gene: TRBV12-3/TRBV12-4; j_gene: TRBJ2-1; abundance: many; CDR3aa: CASSGQVNEQFF; CDR3nt: TGTGCCAGCAGTGGACAGGTGAATGAGCAGTTCTTC
d_gene: .; v_gene: TRBV5-1; j_gene: TRBJ1-6; abundance: many; CDR3aa: CASSLVGNSPLHF; CDR3nt: TGCGCCAGCAGCTTGGTTGGGAATTCACCCCTCCACTTT
d_gene: .; v_gene: TRBV5-1; j_gene: TRBJ2-5; abundance: many; CDR3aa: CASSLASGPQETQYF; CDR3nt: TGCGCCAGCAGCTTGGCCTCAGGGCCCCAAGAGACCCAGTACTTC
d_gene: .; v_gene: TRBV27; j_gene: TRBJ2-2; abundance: .; CDR3aa: CASRGLQVHTGELFF; CDR3nt: TGTGCCAGCAGAGGCCTACAGGTTCACACCGGGGAGCTGTTTTTT